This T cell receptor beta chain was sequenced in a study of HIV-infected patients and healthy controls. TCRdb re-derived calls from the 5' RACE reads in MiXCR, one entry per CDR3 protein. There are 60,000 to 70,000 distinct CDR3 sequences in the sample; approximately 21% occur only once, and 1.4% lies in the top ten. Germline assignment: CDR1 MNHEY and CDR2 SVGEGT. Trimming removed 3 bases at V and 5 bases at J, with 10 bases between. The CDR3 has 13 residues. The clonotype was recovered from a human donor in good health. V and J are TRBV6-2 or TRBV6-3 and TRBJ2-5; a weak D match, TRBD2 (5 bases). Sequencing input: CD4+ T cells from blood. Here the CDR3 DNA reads TGTGCCAGCAGTTATCCCGGGATTGAGACCCAGTACTTC. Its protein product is CASSYPGIETQYF.